These 22 T cell receptor beta chains came from one sample sequenced in a study of T cells in Graves' hyperthyroidism and ophthalmopathy. Amplified TCR beta CDR3 regions derived from RNA transcripts. The HTBI primer set drove a first-round RT-PCR of the TCR CDR3. A single record per CDR3 protein comes from TCRdb applying MiXCR to the multiplex PCR reads. The repertoire holds about 770,000 distinct CDR3 sequences, with 18% as singletons. The source material was blood. All receptors derive from a woman aged 45-60 years with Graves' hyperthyroidism that later progressed to Graves' ophthalmopathy.

This clonotype showed up many times. The chain has TRBV30 and TRBJ1-1; D not certain. The V end lost 2 bases, the J end lost 1 base, and 8 bases lay between the germline ends. Germline V gene sequence: CDR1 GTSNPN, CDR2 SVGIG (reference sequence). The CDR3 has 13 amino acids. The chain's CDR3 is CAWSTSSNTEAFF. CDR3 nucleotides: TGTGCCTGGAGTACTTCCTCGAACACTGAAGCTTTCTTT. The complete variable domain, with remaining parts taken from reference TRBV30 and TRBJ1-1, reads SQTIHQWPATLVQPVGSPLSLECTVEGTSNPNLYWYRQAAGRGLQLLFYSVGIGQISSEVPQNLSASRPQDRQFILSSKKLLLSDSGFYLCAWSTSSNTEAFFGQGTRLTVV.

This clonotype was counted a few times. The chain has TRBV6-1 and TRBJ1-5; D perhaps matches TRBD1 (5 bases). Trimming stripped 5 bases from V and 4 bases from J, with 12 bases between. The CDR3 is made up of 14 amino acids. The germline V gene has CDR1 MNHNS and CDR2 SASEGT. The CDR3 sequence: CASSHRGPNQPQHF. The DNA for the CDR3 is TGTGCCAGCAGTCACCGGGGACCAAATCAGCCCCAGCATTTT.

The V and J genes are TRBV11-3 and TRBJ1-3; no firm D call. The CDR3 extends over 11 amino acids. The V end lost 2 bases, the J end lost 11 bases, and 7 bases lay between the germline ends. Germline V gene lookup returns CDR1 SGHNT and CDR2 YENEEA. The CDR3 sequence is CASSLLPAIYF. DNA for the CDR3: TGTGCCAGCAGCTTACTCCCTGCCATATATTTT. Variable domain in full (rest from reference TRBV11-3 and TRBJ1-3): EAGVVQSPRYKIIEKKQPVAFWCNPISGHNTLYWYLQNLGQGPELLIRYENEEAVDDSQLPKDRFSAERLKGVDSTLKIQPAELGDSAVYLCASSLLPAIYFGEGSWLTVV.

This clonotype was counted ten times or more. The chain joins TRBV3-1 to TRBJ2-1; no definite D call. The V and J ends lost 0 bases and 3 bases respectively, with 3 bases between them. The CDR3 totals 13 residues. CDR1 is LGHDT, CDR2 YNNKEL, per germline (reference sequence). CDR3 residues: CASSQDDYNEQFF. CDR3 in DNA: TGTGCCAGCAGCCAAGATGACTACAATGAGCAGTTCTTC.

The V gene is TRBV6-2 or TRBV6-3, the J gene TRBJ1-5; D gene ambiguous. The germline V gene has CDR1 MNHEY and CDR2 SVGEGT. V lost 0 bases to trimming and J lost 1 base, with 10 bases between them. The CDR3 consists of 16 residues. The CDR3 loop reads CASSYSTQSSNQPQHF. CDR3 nucleotide sequence: TGTGCCAGCAGTTACTCGACACAGTCCAGCAATCAGCCCCAGCATTTT.

Turning to this clonotype: A much larger clone differs by one base, so this may be a read error. V gene TRBV30 combines with J gene TRBJ1-1; D remains unclear. Germline values: CDR1 GTSNPN, CDR2 SVGIG (reference sequence). Trimming stripped 0 bases from V and 6 bases from J, with 5 bases between. The CDR3 is 11 residues long. The CDR3 is CAWSVQAEAFF. The CDR3 DNA is TGTGCCTGGAGTGTACAAGCTGAAGCTTTCTTT.

The chain joins TRBV12-3 or TRBV12-4 to TRBJ1-1; D unresolved. Trimming stripped 6 bases from V and 3 bases from J, with 11 bases between. This CDR3 region has 13 residues. In nucleotides, the CDR3 is TGTGCCAGCAGCCTAGACATGGACACTGAAGCTTTCTTT. Translation gives CASSLDMDTEAFF.

The chain employs TRBV27 and TRBJ1-6; D is uncertain. Per the germline V gene, CDR1 is MNHEY and CDR2 is SMNVEV (reference sequence). With 4 bases removed from V and 0 bases from J, the gap between germline ends came to 7 bases. This CDR3 is 15 amino acids long. CDR3 coding DNA: TGTGCCAGCAGTTCTGCGAGCTCCTATAATTCACCCCTCCACTTT. Amino acids: CASSSASSYNSPLHF.

The V gene is TRBV24-1, the J gene TRBJ2-1, with TRBD2 matching 7 bases. The CDR3 spans 13 residues. Trimming took 0 bases from V and 10 from J; bases not matched to a gene: 2. Looked up from germline, CDR1 is KGHDR and CDR2 is SFDVKD. CDR3 sequence: CATSDLPGGEQFF. The CDR3 DNA sequence: TGTGCCACCAGTGATTTGCCCGGGGGGGAGCAGTTCTTC.

This clonotype was detected only a few times. The J gene is TRBJ2-5, the V gene TRBV12-3 or TRBV12-4; the match to TRBD1 covers 8 bases. Trimming took 5 bases from V and 4 from J; bases not matched to a gene: 9. The CDR3 extends over 15 amino acids. The CDR3 sequence is CASSPRQGIGETQYF. The CDR3, as DNA: TGTGCCAGCAGTCCCAGACAGGGGATAGGAGAGACCCAGTACTTC.

This CDR3 reads CASSPSNRVYNSPLHF. The CDR3 DNA is TGTGCCAGCAGTCCCAGTAACAGGGTTTATAATTCACCCCTCCACTTT. The rearrangement joins TRBV12-3 or TRBV12-4 to TRBJ1-6; D perhaps matches TRBD1 (6 bases). There are 16 residues in the CDR3. The germline V and J ends were trimmed by 5 bases and 4 bases, with 15 bases remaining between them.

The J gene is TRBJ2-2, the V gene TRBV10-1, with D unresolved. V was trimmed by 3 bases and J by 3 bases, leaving 5 bases between them. Germline loops: CDR1 WNHNN, CDR2 SYGVQD (reference sequence). The CDR3 has 13 amino acids. CDR3 amino acids: CASSDLDTGELFF. The CDR3 DNA follows: TGCGCCAGCAGTGACCTGGACACCGGGGAGCTGTTTTTT.

This rearrangement joins TRBV7-2 to TRBJ2-2; 8 bases line up with TRBD1. The V gene's germline CDR1 is SGHTA and CDR2 FQGNSA. CDR3 length: 18 residues. With V trimmed by 0 bases and J by 6 bases, 12 bases remained unmatched. For the CDR3, the DNA is TGTGCCAGCAGCTTAGCCCAGGGGGCGTCTCCCCGGGCCGGGGAGCTGTTTTTT. It translates to CASSLAQGASPRAGELFF.

This clonotype was seen more than once but under ten times. The gene calls are TRBV15 and TRBJ1-4, with TRBD1 matching 10 bases. The CDR3 runs to 16 residues. CDR1 is LNHNV and CDR2 is YYDKDF in the germline V gene (reference sequence). V was clipped by 1 base and J by 8 bases; unmatched bases: 7. DNA for the CDR3: TGTGCCACCAGCAGAGGGAGAGGGACAGGGGAGGAAAAACTGTTTTTT. Translated, it gives CATSRGRGTGEEKLFF.

Only a few counts were recorded for this clonotype. The chain combines TRBV7-9 with TRBJ2-7; D is possibly TRBD1 (5 bases). The V gene lost 1 base and the J gene lost 2 bases, with 12 bases spanning the gap. CDR3 length equals 15 residues. Germline lookup yields CDR1 SEHNR and CDR2 FQNEAQ (reference sequence). This chain's CDR3 is CASSLEGAPPYEQYF. The CDR3 DNA sequence: TGTGCCAGCAGCTTAGAAGGGGCTCCCCCCTACGAGCAGTACTTC.

About this clonotype itself: Lacking the conserved final phenylalanine or tryptophan, this CDR3 likely reflects a read error. The J gene is TRBJ1-5, the V gene TRBV7-9; unclear D gene. V lost 2 bases to trimming and J lost 4 bases, with 6 bases between them. CDR3 length equals 13 residues. CDR1 and CDR2 (germline): SEHNR, FQNEAQ (reference sequence). The CDR3 sequence is CASSLWGNQPQHL. CDR3 DNA: TGTGCCAGCAGCTTATGGGGTAATCAGCCCCAGCATCTT.

The chain links TRBV10-3 to TRBJ2-5; TRBD1 aligns across 10 bases. The CDR3 has 16 residues. Germline CDR1 and CDR2: ENHRY and SYGVKD. The ends lost 3 bases at V and 5 bases at J; junction bases unmatched: 9. For the CDR3, the DNA is TGTGCCATCAGTGAATTCCCGGACAGGGGGGGGGAGACCCAGTACTTC. Its translation is CAISEFPDRGGETQYF.

V gene TRBV14 combines with J gene TRBJ1-4; unclear D gene. CDR1 and CDR2 (germline): SGHDN, FVKESK. CDR3 size: 15 residues. Between the trimmed V and J ends, which lost 4 bases and 0 bases, there was a span of 9 bases. CDR3 DNA: TGTGCCAGCAGCCTTTGGAGCTCAACTAATGAAAAACTGTTTTTT. Translation: CASSLWSSTNEKLFF.

On this clonotype: A single base separates this from a much larger clone, so it may be a read error. V gene TRBV12-3 or TRBV12-4 combines with J gene TRBJ1-5; no definite D call. The CDR3 spans 16 residues. The CDR3 loop is CTSSSHGAYSNQPQHF. CDR3 bases: TGTACCAGCAGTTCCCACGGAGCTTATAGCAATCAGCCCCAGCATTTT.

This clonotype was detected a few times. The gene calls are TRBV24-1 and TRBJ2-3; D call uncertain. In germline, CDR1 is KGHDR, CDR2 SFDVKD. There are 16 residues in the CDR3. Trimming left V 0 bases short and J 0 bases short, with 9 bases between. CDR3 residues: CATSDLHQASTDTQYF. As DNA, the CDR3 is TGTGCCACCAGTGATTTGCATCAGGCTAGCACAGATACGCAGTATTTT.

This clonotype occurred a few times. The rearrangement uses TRBV9 and TRBJ1-4; unclear D gene. The CDR3 loop spans 16 amino acids. CDR1 SGDLS and CDR2 YYNGEE come from the germline V gene. V lost 0 bases and J 4 bases, leaving 13 bases between the germline ends. The CDR3 reads CASSVVPVGDNEKLFF. CDR3 nucleotides: TGTGCCAGCAGCGTAGTCCCCGTCGGTGATAATGAAAAACTGTTTTTT. The complete variable domain, with remaining parts taken from reference TRBV9 and TRBJ1-4, reads DSGVTQTPKHLITATGQRVTLRCSPRSGDLSVYWYQQSLDQGLQFLIQYYNGEERAKGNILERFSAQQFPDLHSELNLSSLELGDSALYFCASSVVPVGDNEKLFFGSGTQLSVL.

The chain recombines TRBV4-1 with TRBJ2-2; D not resolved. Germline lookup yields CDR1 MGHRA and CDR2 YSYEKL. The CDR3 has 14 amino acids. V was clipped by 4 bases and J by 3 bases, with 9 bases between them. CDR3 DNA sequence: TGCGCCAGCAGCCCTTTGACACACACCGGGGAGCTGTTTTTT. As protein: CASSPLTHTGELFF.